Sequencing of this TCR beta chain was carried out in a study of cytomegalovirus exposure and HLA in healthy donors. In this sample, this clone turned up once. The PCR employed 60 Vbeta primers together with 13 Jbeta primers. Using immunoSEQ multiplex PCR, the repertoire was profiled, and TCRdb retains in-frame clones only, with some absent. In the table there are roughly 100,000 clones, roughly 80% of which are singletons. This CDR3 spans 16 amino acids. V was clipped by 3 bases and J by 8 bases; unmatched bases: 9. Germline loops: CDR1 LNHDA, CDR2 SQIVND (reference sequence). The sample taken for sequencing was PBMCs. The rearrangement uses TRBV19 and TRBJ2-4, with 11 bases aligning to TRBD2. The TCR originated in a woman between 40 and 55 years old in good health and CMV-seropositive. CDR3 DNA: TGTGCCAGTAGTATCACTAGCGGGGGCCTGGGGGACATTCAGTACTTC. Translation gives CASSITSGGLGDIQYF.